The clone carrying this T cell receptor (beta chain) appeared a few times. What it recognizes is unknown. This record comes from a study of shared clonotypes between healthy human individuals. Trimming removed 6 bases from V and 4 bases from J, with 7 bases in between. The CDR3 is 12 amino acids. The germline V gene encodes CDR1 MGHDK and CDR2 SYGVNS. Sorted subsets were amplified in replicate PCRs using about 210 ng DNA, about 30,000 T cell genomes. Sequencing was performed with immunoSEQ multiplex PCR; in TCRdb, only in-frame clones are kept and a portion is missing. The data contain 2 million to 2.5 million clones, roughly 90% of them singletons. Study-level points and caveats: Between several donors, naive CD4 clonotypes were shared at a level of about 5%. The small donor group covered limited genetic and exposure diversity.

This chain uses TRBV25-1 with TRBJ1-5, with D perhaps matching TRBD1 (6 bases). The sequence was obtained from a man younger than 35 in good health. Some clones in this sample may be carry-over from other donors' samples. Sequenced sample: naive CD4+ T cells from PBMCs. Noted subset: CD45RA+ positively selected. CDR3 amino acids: CASRRGNQPQHF. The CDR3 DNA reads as TGTGCCAGCAGAAGGGGGAATCAGCCCCAGCATTTT. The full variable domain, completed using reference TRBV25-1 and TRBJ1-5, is EADIYQTPRYLVIGTGKKITLECSQTMGHDKMYWYQQDPGMELHLIHYSYGVNSTEKGDLSSESTVSRIRTEHFPLTLESARPSHTSQYLCASRRGNQPQHFGDGTRLSIL.